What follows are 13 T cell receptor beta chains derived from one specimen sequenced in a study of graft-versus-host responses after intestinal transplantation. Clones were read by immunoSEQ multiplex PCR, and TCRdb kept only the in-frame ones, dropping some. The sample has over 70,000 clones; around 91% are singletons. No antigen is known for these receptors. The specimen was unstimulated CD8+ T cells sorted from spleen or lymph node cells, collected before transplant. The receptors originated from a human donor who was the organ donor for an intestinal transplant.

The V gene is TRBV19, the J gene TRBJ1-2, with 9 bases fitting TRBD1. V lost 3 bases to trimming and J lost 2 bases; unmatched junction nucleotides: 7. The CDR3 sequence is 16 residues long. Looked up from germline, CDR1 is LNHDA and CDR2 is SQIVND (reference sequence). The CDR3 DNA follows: TGTGCCAGTAGTATTAAAGGGACAGGGAGGAACTATGGCTACACCTTC. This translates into CASSIKGTGRNYGYTF.

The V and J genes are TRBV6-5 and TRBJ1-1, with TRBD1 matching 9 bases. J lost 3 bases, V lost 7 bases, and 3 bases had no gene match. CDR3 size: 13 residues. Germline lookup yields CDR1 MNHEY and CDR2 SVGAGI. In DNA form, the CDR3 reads TGTGCCAGCAAACAGGGGGCTTACACTGAAGCTTTCTTT. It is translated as CASKQGAYTEAFF.

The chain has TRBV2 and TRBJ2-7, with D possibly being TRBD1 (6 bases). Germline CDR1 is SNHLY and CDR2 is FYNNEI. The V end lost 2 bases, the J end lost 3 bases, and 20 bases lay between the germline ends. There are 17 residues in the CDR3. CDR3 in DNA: TGTGCCAGCAGTGAATCGTCTAAGGGGACAACCTACTACGAGCAGTACGTC. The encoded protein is CASSESSKGTTYYEQYV.

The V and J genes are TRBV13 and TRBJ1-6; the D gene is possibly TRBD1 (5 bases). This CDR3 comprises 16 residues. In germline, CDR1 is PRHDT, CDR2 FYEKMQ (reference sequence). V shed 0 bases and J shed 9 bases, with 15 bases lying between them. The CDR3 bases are TGTGCCAGCAGCTTAGGCCGTCAGGGAGGGAGTTCACCCCTCCACTTT. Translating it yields CASSLGRQGGSSPLHF.

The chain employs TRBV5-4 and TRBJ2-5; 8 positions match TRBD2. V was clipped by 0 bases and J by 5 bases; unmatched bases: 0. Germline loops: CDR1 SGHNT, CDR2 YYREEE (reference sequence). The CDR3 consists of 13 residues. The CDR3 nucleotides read TGTGCCAGCAGCTTGGAGCGGGGGGAGACCCAGTACTTC. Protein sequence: CASSLERGETQYF.

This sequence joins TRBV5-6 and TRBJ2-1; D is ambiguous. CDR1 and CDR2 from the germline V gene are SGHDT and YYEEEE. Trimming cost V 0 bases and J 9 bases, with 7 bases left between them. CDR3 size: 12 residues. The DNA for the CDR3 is TGTGCCAGCAGCTTGGTAACCAGTGAGCAGTTCTTC. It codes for CASSLVTSEQFF.

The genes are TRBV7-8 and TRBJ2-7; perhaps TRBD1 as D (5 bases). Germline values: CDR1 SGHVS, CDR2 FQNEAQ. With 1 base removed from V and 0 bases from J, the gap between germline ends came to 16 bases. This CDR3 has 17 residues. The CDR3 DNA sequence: TGTGCCAGCAGCTTAGGGAAGTACAGGTCATTCTCCTACGAGCAGTACGTC. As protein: CASSLGKYRSFSYEQYV.

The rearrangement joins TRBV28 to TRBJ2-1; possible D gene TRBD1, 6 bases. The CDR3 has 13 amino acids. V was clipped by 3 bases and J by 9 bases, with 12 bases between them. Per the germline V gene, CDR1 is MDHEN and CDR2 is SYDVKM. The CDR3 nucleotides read TGTGCCAGCAGTTTTCTCAGGGGACCTGAGCAGTTCTTC. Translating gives CASSFLRGPEQFF.

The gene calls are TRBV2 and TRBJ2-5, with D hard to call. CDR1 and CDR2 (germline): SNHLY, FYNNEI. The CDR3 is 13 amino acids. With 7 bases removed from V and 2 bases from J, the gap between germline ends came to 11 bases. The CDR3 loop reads CASTTNLQETQYF. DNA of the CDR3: TGTGCCAGCACCACTAACTTACAAGAGACCCAGTACTTC.

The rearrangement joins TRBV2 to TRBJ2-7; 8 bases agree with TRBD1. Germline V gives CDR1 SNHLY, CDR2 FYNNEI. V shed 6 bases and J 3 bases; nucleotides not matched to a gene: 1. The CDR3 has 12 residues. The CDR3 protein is CASRGQDYEQYV. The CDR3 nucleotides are TGTGCCAGCAGGGGACAGGACTACGAGCAGTACGTC.

CDR3 in amino acids: CASSPRQYSTTRLKMNTEAFF. For the CDR3, the DNA is TGTGCCAGCAGTCCGCGACAGTATTCAACCACACGCCTAAAGATGAACACTGAAGCTTTCTTT. The chain has TRBV27 and TRBJ1-1, with D possibly matching TRBD1 (5 bases). CDR1 is MNHEY and CDR2 is SMNVEV in the germline V gene (reference sequence). This CDR3 has 21 residues. Trimming shortened V by 5 bases and J by 0 bases, and 31 bases separated the two germline ends.

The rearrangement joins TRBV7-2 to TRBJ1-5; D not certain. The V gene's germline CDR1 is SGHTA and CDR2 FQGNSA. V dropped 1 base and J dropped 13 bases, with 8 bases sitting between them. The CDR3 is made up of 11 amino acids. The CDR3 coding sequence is TGTGCCAGCAGCTTAGTTCGAACTCAGCATTTT. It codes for CASSLVRTQHF. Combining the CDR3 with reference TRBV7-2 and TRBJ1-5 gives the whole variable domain GAGVSQSPSNKVTEKGKDVELRCDPISGHTALYWYRQSLGQGLEFLIYFQGNSAPDKSGLPSDRFSAERTGGSVSTLTIQRTQQEDSAVYLCASSLVRTQHFGDGTRLSIL.

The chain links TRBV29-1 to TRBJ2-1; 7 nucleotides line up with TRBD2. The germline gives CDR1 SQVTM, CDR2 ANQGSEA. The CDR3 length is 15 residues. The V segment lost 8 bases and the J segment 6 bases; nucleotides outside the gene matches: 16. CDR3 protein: CSTLEGAGSINEQFF. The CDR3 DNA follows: TGCAGCACGCTGGAGGGAGCGGGGAGTATCAATGAGCAGTTCTTC.